These 4 T cell receptor beta chains were sequenced from one sample in a study of CD8 T cells in Susac syndrome. RNA, at about 0.45 to 1 ug, was reverse transcribed with random hexamers. MiXCR, run by TCRdb on the immunoSEQ multiplex PCR reads, gives a single entry per CDR3 protein. The repertoire includes tens of thousands of distinct CDR3 sequences, over 90% of them detected once, and roughly 0.26% sits in the top ten. What was sequenced was CD8+ T cells from PBMCs. These receptors all stem from a human donor in good health.

This chain joins TRBV27 and TRBJ2-7; 9 nucleotides align to TRBD1. With 0 bases clipped from V and 2 bases from J, the junction kept 2 bases outside the gene matches. There are 15 residues in the CDR3. Germline V CDR1 and CDR2: MNHEY, SMNVEV (reference sequence). CDR3 in DNA: TGTGCCAGCAGTTTATCGGGACAGGGACCCTACGAGCAGTACTTC. It specifies CASSLSGQGPYEQYF.

The genes are TRBV20-1 and TRBJ1-2, with no clear D. This CDR3 spans 12 amino acids. The V end lost 3 bases, the J end lost 7 bases, and 12 bases lay between the germline ends. Germline V gene lookup returns CDR1 DFQATT and CDR2 SNEGSKA (reference sequence). The CDR3 region is CSASPGFPGYTF. The DNA for the CDR3 is TGCAGTGCTAGTCCGGGGTTTCCTGGCTACACCTTC.

The V gene is TRBV20-1, the J gene TRBJ1-1; 8 nucleotides line up with TRBD1. This CDR3 comprises 14 residues. Germline CDR1 DFQATT, CDR2 SNEGSKA (reference sequence). Unmatched junction bases numbered 3, after V lost 2 bases and J lost 1 base. The CDR3 loop is CSARPGTGNTEAFF. The CDR3 bases are TGCAGTGCTAGACCGGGGACAGGGAACACTGAAGCTTTCTTT.

The V call is TRBV6-5, the J call TRBJ1-1; D is unclear. The CDR3 totals 17 residues. V was shortened by 3 bases and J by 5 bases, with 22 bases between the two germline ends. The germline gives CDR1 MNHEY, CDR2 SVGAGI. CDR3 nucleotide sequence: TGTGCCAGCAGTTATCGAACCCTGGGCCTGATGGGGACTGAAGCTTTCTTT. Translation gives CASSYRTLGLMGTEAFF.